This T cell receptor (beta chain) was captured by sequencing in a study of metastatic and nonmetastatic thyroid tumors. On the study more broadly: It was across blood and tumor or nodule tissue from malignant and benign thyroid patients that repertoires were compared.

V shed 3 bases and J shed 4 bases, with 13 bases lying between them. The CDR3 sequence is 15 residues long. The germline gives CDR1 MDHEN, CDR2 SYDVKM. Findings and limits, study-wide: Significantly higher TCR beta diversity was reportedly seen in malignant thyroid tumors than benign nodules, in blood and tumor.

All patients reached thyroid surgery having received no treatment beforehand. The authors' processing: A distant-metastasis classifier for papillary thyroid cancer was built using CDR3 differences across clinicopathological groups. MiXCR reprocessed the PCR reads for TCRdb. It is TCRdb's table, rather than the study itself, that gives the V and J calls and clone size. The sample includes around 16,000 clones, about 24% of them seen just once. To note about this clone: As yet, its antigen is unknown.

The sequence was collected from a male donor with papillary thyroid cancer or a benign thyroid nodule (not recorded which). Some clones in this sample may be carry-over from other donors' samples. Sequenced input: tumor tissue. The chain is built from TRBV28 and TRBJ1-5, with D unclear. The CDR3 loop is CASSLPKASNQPQHF. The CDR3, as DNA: TGTGCCAGCAGTTTGCCCAAAGCCTCAAATCAGCCCCAGCATTTT.